A selection of T cell receptor beta chains follows, all from one sample in a study of CD8 T cells in Susac syndrome. TCRdb itself ran the immunoSEQ multiplex PCR reads through MiXCR, one entry per CDR3 protein. This table has about 89,000 distinct CDR3 sequences, 90% to 95% appearing once. Sequenced sample: CD8+ T cells from PBMCs. These receptors came from a human donor in good health. Both conserved end residues are part of each CDR3. The D gene is left open where the match is weak. Expanded clones get a size class; other rows say once, few or many, or leave the size out.

>NA|NA|TRBJ2-5|TRBV2
CASRSLGRETQYF
TGTGCCAGCAGGTCACTGGGGCGGGAGACCCAGTACTTC
>once|NA|TRBJ2-1|TRBV7-9
CASSLGATEQFF
TGTGCCAGCAGCTTAGGAGCAACGGAGCAGTTCTTC
>once|NA|TRBJ2-2|TRBV19
CASKSSLGTGELFF
TGTGCCAGTAAGAGCTCCTTAGGCACCGGGGAGCTGTTTTTT
>NA|TRBD1|TRBJ2-6|TRBV14
CASSQWVRGRSNVLTF
TGTGCCAGCAGCCAATGGGTCAGGGGGCGGTCCAACGTCCTGACTTTC
>NA|NA|TRBJ2-7|TRBV7-2
CASSSGLSYEQYF
TGTGCCAGCAGCTCGGGACTTTCCTACGAGCAGTACTTC
>NA|TRBD1|TRBJ2-7|TRBV11-1
CASSYGTGGEQYF
TGTGCCAGCAGCTACGGGACAGGGGGCGAGCAGTACTTC
>once|TRBD1|TRBJ2-7|TRBV18
CASSNRDRFPYEQYF
TGTGCCAGCTCAAACCGGGACAGGTTCCCCTACGAGCAGTACTTC
>NA|NA|TRBJ1-1|TRBV29-1
CSGGGNTEAFF
TGCAGCGGGGGGGGGAACACTGAAGCTTTCTTT
>NA|NA|TRBJ2-7|TRBV29-1
CSVEVPPGNDEQYF
TGCAGCGTTGAAGTCCCCCCGGGGAACGACGAGCAGTACTTC
>NA|NA|TRBJ2-5|TRBV2
CASSGLLEFPQETQYF
TGTGCCAGCAGTGGCCTCCTAGAGTTTCCCCAAGAGACCCAGTACTTC
>NA|TRBD1|TRBJ1-2|TRBV3-1
CASSLGTALNYGYTF
TGTGCCAGCAGCCTCGGGACAGCCCTTAACTATGGCTACACCTTC
>NA|TRBD1|TRBJ1-5|TRBV19
CASRGGGIQPQHF
TGTGCCAGTAGAGGGGGCGGAATTCAGCCCCAGCATTTT
>NA|TRBD2|TRBJ2-7|TRBV6-5
CASSLTSGGISNYEQYF
TGTGCCAGCAGTTTAACTAGCGGGGGGATTAGTAACTACGAGCAGTACTTC
>NA|NA|TRBJ2-7|TRBV27
CASSSIFGEQYF
TGTGCCAGCAGCTCAATATTTGGCGAGCAGTACTTC
>NA|NA|TRBJ1-2|TRBV29-1
CSVRGQDGYTF
TGCAGCGTCCGAGGGCAGGATGGCTACACCTTC
>few|NA|TRBJ2-2|TRBV12-3/TRBV12-4
CASSLAGNTGELFF
TGTGCCAGCAGTTTAGCAGGGAACACCGGGGAGCTGTTTTTT
>once|NA|TRBJ2-4|TRBV5-6
CASSSGLVYIQYF
TGTGCCAGCAGCTCGGGACTGGTATACATTCAGTACTTC
>NA|TRBD2|TRBJ2-1|TRBV2
CASSAGLAGLLREQFF
TGTGCCAGCAGTGCAGGACTAGCGGGGTTACTGAGGGAGCAGTTCTTC
>NA|TRBD1|TRBJ1-1|TRBV7-9
CASSLIGTANTEAFF
TGTGCCAGCAGCTTGATCGGGACAGCAAACACTGAAGCTTTCTTT
>NA|NA|TRBJ2-7|TRBV7-8
CASTGTDYYEQYF
TGTGCCAGCACCGGGACGGATTACTACGAGCAGTACTTC
>NA|NA|TRBJ1-3|TRBV5-6
CASSLVRGRTGNTIYF
TGTGCCAGCAGCTTGGTGAGGGGCCGGACTGGAAACACCATATATTTT
>NA|NA|TRBJ2-7|TRBV5-4
CASSLGTLEQYF
TGTGCCAGCAGCTTGGGGACCCTCGAGCAGTACTTC
>NA|NA|TRBJ2-7|TRBV30
CAWSIEVVNEQYF
TGTGCCTGGAGTATAGAGGTGGTCAACGAGCAGTACTTC
>once|NA|TRBJ1-6|TRBV19
CASSIKGSYNSPLHF
TGTGCCAGTAGTATAAAGGGCTCCTATAATTCACCCCTCCACTTT
>NA|TRBD2|TRBJ2-7|TRBV13
CASSFIGLAGGVEQYF
TGTGCCAGCAGCTTCATTGGACTAGCGGGGGGCGTTGAGCAGTACTTC
>NA|NA|TRBJ2-5|TRBV29-1
CSVRGFETQYF
TGCAGCGTTCGGGGGTTTGAGACCCAGTACTTC
>NA|NA|TRBJ2-5|TRBV11-2
CASRLYISWGSSQETQYF
TGTGCCAGCAGACTATACATCAGTTGGGGATCGAGTCAAGAGACCCAGTACTTC
>NA|TRBD2|TRBJ2-3|TRBV7-2
CASSLVRGGHDTQYF
TGTGCCAGCAGCTTAGTGCGGGGGGGCCATGATACGCAGTATTTT
>NA|NA|TRBJ2-7|TRBV9
CASSPGGATYEQYF
TGTGCCAGCAGCCCTGGAGGGGCAACCTACGAGCAGTACTTC
>NA|TRBD2|TRBJ2-5|TRBV2
CASIAPGLQETQYF
TGTGCCAGCATTGCTCCGGGACTACAAGAGACCCAGTACTTC
>NA|NA|TRBJ2-5|TRBV12-3/TRBV12-4
CASSSTGQQETQYF
TGTGCCAGCAGCTCCACTGGACAGCAAGAGACCCAGTACTTC
>once|NA|TRBJ2-6|TRBV28
CAIKGSGANVLTF
TGTGCCATCAAGGGTTCCGGGGCCAACGTCCTGACTTTC
>NA|TRBD2|TRBJ2-2|TRBV20-1
CSARDLAGDTGELFF
TGCAGTGCTAGAGATCTAGCGGGGGACACCGGGGAGCTGTTTTTT
>NA|NA|TRBJ1-3|TRBV19
CASSGPPMDF
TGTGCCTCCTCCGGCCCTCCTATGGATTTT
>once|NA|TRBJ2-5|TRBV5-1
CASSLGLVEETQYF
TGCGCCAGCAGCCTGGGACTGGTTGAAGAGACCCAGTACTTC
>NA|NA|TRBJ1-2|TRBV20-1
CSARVDGYTF
TGCAGTGCTAGAGTGGATGGCTACACCTTC
>NA|TRBD2|TRBJ2-2|TRBV2
CASSRTSGGSRTGELFF
TGTGCCAGCAGTCGGACTAGCGGGGGGTCCAGGACCGGGGAGCTGTTTTTT
>NA|TRBD2|TRBJ2-6|TRBV7-9
CASSPGGEGPRANVLTF
TGTGCCAGCAGCCCGGGGGGGGAGGGCCCAAGGGCCAACGTCCTGACTTTC
>NA|TRBD2|TRBJ2-1|TRBV20-1
CSARDISGDHNEQFF
TGCAGTGCTAGAGATATCAGCGGGGACCACAATGAGCAGTTCTTC
>NA|NA|TRBJ1-2|TRBV27
CASGRWGELNYGYTF
TGTGCCAGCGGCCGCTGGGGCGAGTTGAACTATGGCTACACCTTC
>NA|TRBD1|TRBJ2-7|TRBV4-1
CASSRLEGQGHYEQYF
TGCGCCAGCAGCCGCCTTGAGGGACAGGGCCACTACGAGCAGTACTTC
>few|NA|TRBJ2-7|TRBV5-1
CASSLVGDGLYEQYF
TGCGCCAGCAGCTTGGTGGGGGACGGCCTCTACGAGCAGTACTTC
>NA|TRBD2|TRBJ2-3|TRBV5-4
CASSLEGSGGPERYF
TGTGCCAGCAGCTTGGAAGGTAGCGGGGGCCCCGAGAGGTATTTT
>NA|NA|TRBJ2-1|TRBV10-2
CASSWAGNEQFF
TGCGCCAGCTCTTGGGCGGGCAATGAGCAGTTCTTC
>NA|NA|TRBJ1-2|TRBV21-1
CASRGTGGVYGYTF
TGTGCCAGCAGAGGGACAGGGGGGGTCTACGGCTACACCTTC
>NA|NA|TRBJ2-7|TRBV6-5
CASSYQTGGYEQYF
TGTGCCAGCAGTTATCAAACAGGAGGCTACGAGCAGTACTTC
>NA|NA|TRBJ1-1|TRBV6-6
CASSLGPTEAFF
TGTGCCAGCAGTCTCGGACCGACTGAAGCTTTCTTT
>NA|TRBD1|TRBJ1-2|TRBV27
CASSLDRGNFYGYTF
TGTGCCAGCAGTTTGGACAGGGGAAATTTCTATGGCTACACCTTC
>NA|NA|TRBJ2-5|TRBV29-1
CSVLRGSGETQYF
TGCAGCGTCCTAAGGGGGTCAGGGGAGACCCAGTACTTC
>NA|NA|TRBJ2-5|TRBV29-1
CSVEEGVETQYF
TGCAGCGTTGAAGAAGGAGTTGAGACCCAGTACTTC
>NA|NA|TRBJ2-7|TRBV20-1
CSATGWVSYEQYF
TGCAGTGCTACAGGGTGGGTCTCCTACGAGCAGTACTTC
>NA|NA|TRBJ2-1|TRBV27
CASSWSGDYNEQFF
TGTGCCAGCAGTTGGAGTGGGGACTACAATGAGCAGTTCTTC
>NA|NA|TRBJ2-7|TRBV20-1
CSARRRGASLYEQYF
TGCAGTGCTAGACGACGGGGGGCTTCCCTCTACGAGCAGTACTTC
>NA|NA|TRBJ2-1|TRBV29-1
CSVAPSYRSFGLFF
TGCAGCGTTGCGCCCTCATATAGATCCTTCGGTCTGTTCTTC
>NA|TRBD2|TRBJ2-5|TRBV12-3/TRBV12-4
CASRAGGRETQYF
TGTGCCAGCCGAGCGGGGGGGCGGGAGACCCAGTACTTC
>NA|TRBD1|TRBJ2-7|TRBV7-9
CASGTGSSYEQYF
TGTGCCAGCGGGACAGGTTCATCCTACGAGCAGTACTTC
>once|TRBD1|TRBJ2-2|TRBV24-1
CATSDFPRGQGSGELFF
TGTGCCACCAGTGATTTTCCCAGGGGGCAAGGGTCCGGGGAGCTGTTTTTT
>NA|TRBD2|TRBJ2-3|TRBV7-9
CASSLASGGYTDTQYF
TGTGCCAGCAGCTTGGCTAGCGGGGGGTACACAGATACGCAGTATTTT